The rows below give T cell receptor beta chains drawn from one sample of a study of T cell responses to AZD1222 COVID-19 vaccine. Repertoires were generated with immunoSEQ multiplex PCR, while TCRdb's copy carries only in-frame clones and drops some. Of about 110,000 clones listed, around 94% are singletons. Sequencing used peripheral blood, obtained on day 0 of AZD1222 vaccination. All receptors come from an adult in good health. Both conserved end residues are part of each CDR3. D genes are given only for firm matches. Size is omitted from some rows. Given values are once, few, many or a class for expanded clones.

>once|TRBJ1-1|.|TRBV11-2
TGTGCCAGCAGCTCACTTGGAGGTATTGCCGAAGCTTTCTTT
CASSSLGGIAEAFF
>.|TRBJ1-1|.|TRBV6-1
TGTGCCAGCAGTGATGAGTTCAACACTGAAGCTTTCTTT
CASSDEFNTEAFF
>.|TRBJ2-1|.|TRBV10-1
TGCGCCAGGCTCCTGGTCGATGAGCAGTTCTTC
CARLLVDEQFF
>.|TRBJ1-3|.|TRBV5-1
TGCGCCAGCAGCTTGTGGTCACGGGCTGGAAACACCATATATTTT
CASSLWSRAGNTIYF
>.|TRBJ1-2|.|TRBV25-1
TGTGCCAGCAGTGAATCAGGGATTCAGCATGGCTACACCTTC
CASSESGIQHGYTF
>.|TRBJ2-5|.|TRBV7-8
TGTGCCAGCAGCTGGGGGACGGATCAAGAGACCCAGTACTTC
CASSWGTDQETQYF
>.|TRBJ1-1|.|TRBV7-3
TGTGCCAGCAGCTTAAATAGACTCCCGGGCACTGAAGCTTTCTTT
CASSLNRLPGTEAFF
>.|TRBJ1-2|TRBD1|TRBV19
TGTGCCAGTAGTTCCGGACAGGGGGGGTATGGCTACACCTTC
CASSSGQGGYGYTF
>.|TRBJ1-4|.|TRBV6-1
TGTGCCAGCAGTGAAGGGCAGCTTAATGAAAAACTGTTTTTT
CASSEGQLNEKLFF
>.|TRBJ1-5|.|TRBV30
TGTGCCTGGAGTCAGGGCAGGGCTCAGCCCCAGCATTTT
CAWSQGRAQPQHF
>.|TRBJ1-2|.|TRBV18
TGTGCCAGCTCACCACAGGGAGGAGTATTCGGCTACACCTTC
CASSPQGGVFGYTF
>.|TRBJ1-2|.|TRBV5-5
TGTGCCAGCAGCTCCCGGGGGTCCTATGGCTACACCTTC
CASSSRGSYGYTF
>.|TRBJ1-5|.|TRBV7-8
TGTGCCAGCAGCCCCCCAGGCAGGTTCAATCAGCCCCAGCATTTT
CASSPPGRFNQPQHF
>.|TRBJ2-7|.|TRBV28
TGTGCCAGCAGTTTTCTGGCGGGGTTTGAGGAGCAGTACTTC
CASSFLAGFEEQYF
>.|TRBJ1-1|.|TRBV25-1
TGTGCCAGCAGCCCAAGAGCCCTGTGGGGGGACACTGAAGCTTTCTTT
CASSPRALWGDTEAFF
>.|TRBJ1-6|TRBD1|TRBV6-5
TGTGCCAGCAGCTCAGGGGGCCTTAGTTCACCCCTCCACTTT
CASSSGGLSSPLHF
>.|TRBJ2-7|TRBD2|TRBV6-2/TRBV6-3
TGTGCCAGCAGTTACGAGGCTAGCGGGGCCTTCTTGGAGCAGTACTTC
CASSYEASGAFLEQYF
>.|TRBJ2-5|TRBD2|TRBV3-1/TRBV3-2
TGTGCCAGCAGGCTAGCGGGGGGCGGAGAGACCCAGTACTTC
CASRLAGGGETQYF
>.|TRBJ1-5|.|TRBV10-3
TGTGCCATCAGCCCGGAGGAGCCGTATCAGCCCCAGCATTTT
CAISPEEPYQPQHF
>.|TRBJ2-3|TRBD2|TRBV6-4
TGTGCCAGCAGTGTAGCGGGGGGCACAGATACGCAGTATTTT
CASSVAGGTDTQYF
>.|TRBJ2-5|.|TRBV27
TGTGCCAGCAGCCACGGCGGGGGCTTACAAGAGACCCAGTACTTC
CASSHGGGLQETQYF
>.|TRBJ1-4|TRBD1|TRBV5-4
TGTGCCAGCAGCTCACAGGGGATTAATGAAAAACTGTTTTTT
CASSSQGINEKLFF
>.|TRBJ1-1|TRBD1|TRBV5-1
TGCGCCAGCAGCTCAATGGACAGGGATATGAACACTGAAGCTTTCTTT
CASSSMDRDMNTEAFF
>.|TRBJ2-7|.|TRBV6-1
TGTGCCAGCAGTGAAAACTACGGGTCCCCCTACGAGCAGTACTTC
CASSENYGSPYEQYF
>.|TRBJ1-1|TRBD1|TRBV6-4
TGTGCCAGCAGTGCAGACAGGGGTTTGGAAGCTTTCTTT
CASSADRGLEAFF
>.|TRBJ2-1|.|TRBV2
TGTGCCAGCAGTGAAGTGACACTGTACTCCTACAATGAGCAGTTCTTC
CASSEVTLYSYNEQFF
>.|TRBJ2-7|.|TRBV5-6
TGTGCCAGCAGCTTTTCCGGGACGCCGGGGGTACGGTACTTC
CASSFSGTPGVRYF
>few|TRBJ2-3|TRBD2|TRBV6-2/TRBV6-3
TGTGCCAGCAGTTTGGGACTAGCAGGTGATACGCAGTATTTT
CASSLGLAGDTQYF
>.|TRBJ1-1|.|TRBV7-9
TGTGCCAGCAGCTTGGACTCGGGGATCGCTGAAGCTTTCTTT
CASSLDSGIAEAFF
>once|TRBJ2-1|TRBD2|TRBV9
TGTGCCAGCAGCGTAGCTGTAGCGGGGGGCGTGGTTGAGCAGTTCTTC
CASSVAVAGGVVEQFF
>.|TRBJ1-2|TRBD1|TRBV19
TGTGCCAGTAGTATAGGTGGAGGGGGCTTCTATGGCTACACCTTC
CASSIGGGGFYGYTF
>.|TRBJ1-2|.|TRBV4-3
TGCGCCAGCAGCCAACAGAAGGGCCCCTACTATGGCTACACCTTC
CASSQQKGPYYGYTF
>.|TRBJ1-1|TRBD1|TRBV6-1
TGTGCCAGCAGTGACCTAGACAGGGCGGACACTGAAGCTTTCTTT
CASSDLDRADTEAFF
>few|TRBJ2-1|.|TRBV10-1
TGCGCCAGCAGTGAGTCTAAAGGGATCCCCTCCTACAATGAGCAGTTCTTC
CASSESKGIPSYNEQFF
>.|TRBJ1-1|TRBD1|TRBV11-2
TGTGCCAGCAGCTCGACCGGACAGGCGAACACTGAAGCTTTCTTT
CASSSTGQANTEAFF
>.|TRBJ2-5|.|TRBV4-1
TGCGCCAGCAGCCAGGAGGGGCGCCAGCGGGAGACCCAGTACTTC
CASSQEGRQRETQYF
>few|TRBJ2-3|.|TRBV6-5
TGTGCCAGCAGCTCCTCAGGGTTGGCAGATACGCAGTATTTT
CASSSSGLADTQYF
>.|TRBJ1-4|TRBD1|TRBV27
TGTGCCAGCAGTCCACTCGGGACAGCTAATGAAAAACTGTTTTTT
CASSPLGTANEKLFF
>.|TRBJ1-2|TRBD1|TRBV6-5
TGTGCCAGCAGTTACTCCACAGGGGGCTTATCTGGTGGCTACACCTTC
CASSYSTGGLSGGYTF
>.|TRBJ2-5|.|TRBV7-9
TGTGCCAGCATACCCCACGGGGGCCCTCAAGAGACCCAGTACTTC
CASIPHGGPQETQYF
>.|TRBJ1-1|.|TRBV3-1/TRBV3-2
TGTGCCAGCAGTTCACAGGTGGAGTTCACTGAAGCTTTCTTT
CASSSQVEFTEAFF
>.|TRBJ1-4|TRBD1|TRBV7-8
TGTGCCAGCAGCTTTAGTGTTCCGACAGGGACTGAAAAACTGTTTTTT
CASSFSVPTGTEKLFF
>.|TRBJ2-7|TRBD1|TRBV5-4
TGTGCCAGCAGCGCAAAGACAGGGGAAAGCGAGCAGTACTTC
CASSAKTGESEQYF
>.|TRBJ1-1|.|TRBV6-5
TGTGCCAGCAGTTCGGTGGGGGGAGGCTTGTATCAGGCTTTCTTT
CASSSVGGGLYQAFF
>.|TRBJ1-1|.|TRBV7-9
TGTGCCAGCAGCTTAGGTGGATTGAACACTGAAGCTTTCTTT
CASSLGGLNTEAFF
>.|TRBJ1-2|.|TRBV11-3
TGTGCCAGCAGCCGAGTCCAGGGATCCGGCTATGGCTACACCTTC
CASSRVQGSGYGYTF
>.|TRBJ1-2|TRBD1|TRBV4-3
TGCGCCAGCAGCCAAACGGACAGGGGAACCCATGGCTACACCTTC
CASSQTDRGTHGYTF
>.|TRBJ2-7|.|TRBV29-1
TGCAGCGTTGGTCGGGGGACATCCTACGAGCAGTACTTC
CSVGRGTSYEQYF
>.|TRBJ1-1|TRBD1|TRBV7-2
TGTGCCAGCAGCACACGACAGGGGAACACTGAAGCTTTCTTT
CASSTRQGNTEAFF